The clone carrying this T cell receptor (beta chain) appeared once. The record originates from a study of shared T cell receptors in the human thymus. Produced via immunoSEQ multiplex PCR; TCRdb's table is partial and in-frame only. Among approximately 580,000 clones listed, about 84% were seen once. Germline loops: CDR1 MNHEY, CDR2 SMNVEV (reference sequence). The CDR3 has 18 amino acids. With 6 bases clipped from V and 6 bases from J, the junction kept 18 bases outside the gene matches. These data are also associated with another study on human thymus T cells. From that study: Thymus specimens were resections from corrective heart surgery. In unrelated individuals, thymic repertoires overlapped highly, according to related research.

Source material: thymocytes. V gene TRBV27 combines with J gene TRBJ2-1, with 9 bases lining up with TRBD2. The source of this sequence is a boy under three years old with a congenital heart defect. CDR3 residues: CASRGGRREGRGGNEQFF. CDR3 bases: TGTGCCAGCAGAGGCGGGAGGCGGGAGGGCCGAGGGGGCAATGAGCAGTTCTTC.